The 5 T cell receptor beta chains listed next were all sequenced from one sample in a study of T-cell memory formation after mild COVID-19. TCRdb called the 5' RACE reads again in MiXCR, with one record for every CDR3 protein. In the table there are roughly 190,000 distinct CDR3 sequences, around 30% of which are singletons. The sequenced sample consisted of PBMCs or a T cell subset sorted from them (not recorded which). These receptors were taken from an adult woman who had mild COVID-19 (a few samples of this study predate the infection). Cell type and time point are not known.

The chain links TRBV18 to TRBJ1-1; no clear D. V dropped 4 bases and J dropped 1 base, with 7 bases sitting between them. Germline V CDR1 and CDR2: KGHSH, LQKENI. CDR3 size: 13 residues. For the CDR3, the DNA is TGTGCCAGCTCACACAAAGAGAACACTGAAGCTTTCTTT. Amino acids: CASSHKENTEAFF.

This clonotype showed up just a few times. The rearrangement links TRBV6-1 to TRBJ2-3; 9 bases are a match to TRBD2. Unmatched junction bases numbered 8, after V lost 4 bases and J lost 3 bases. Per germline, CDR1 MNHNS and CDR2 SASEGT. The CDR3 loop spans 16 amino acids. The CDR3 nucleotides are TGTGCCAGCAGTGTGGTAGCGGGAGTAGGGACAGATACGCAGTATTTT. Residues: CASSVVAGVGTDTQYF.

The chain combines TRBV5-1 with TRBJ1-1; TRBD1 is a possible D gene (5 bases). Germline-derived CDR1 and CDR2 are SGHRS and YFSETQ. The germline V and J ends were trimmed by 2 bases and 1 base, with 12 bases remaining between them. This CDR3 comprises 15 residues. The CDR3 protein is CASSLGATRNTEAFF. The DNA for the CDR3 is TGCGCCAGCAGCTTAGGGGCGACGCGGAACACTGAAGCTTTCTTT.

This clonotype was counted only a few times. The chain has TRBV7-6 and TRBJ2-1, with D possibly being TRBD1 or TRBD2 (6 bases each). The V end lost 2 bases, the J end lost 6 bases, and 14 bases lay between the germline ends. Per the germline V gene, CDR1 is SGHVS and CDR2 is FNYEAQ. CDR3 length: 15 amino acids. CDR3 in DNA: TGTGCCAGCAGCTTAAGAATTGGGGGGCCCAATGAGCAGTTCTTC. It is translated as CASSLRIGGPNEQFF.

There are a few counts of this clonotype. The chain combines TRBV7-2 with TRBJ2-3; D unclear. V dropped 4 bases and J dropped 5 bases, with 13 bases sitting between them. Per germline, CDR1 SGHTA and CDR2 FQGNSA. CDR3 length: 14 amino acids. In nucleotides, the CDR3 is TGTGCCAGCAGCTCCCCTCCTTTGGGAGATACGCAGTATTTT. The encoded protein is CASSSPPLGDTQYF.